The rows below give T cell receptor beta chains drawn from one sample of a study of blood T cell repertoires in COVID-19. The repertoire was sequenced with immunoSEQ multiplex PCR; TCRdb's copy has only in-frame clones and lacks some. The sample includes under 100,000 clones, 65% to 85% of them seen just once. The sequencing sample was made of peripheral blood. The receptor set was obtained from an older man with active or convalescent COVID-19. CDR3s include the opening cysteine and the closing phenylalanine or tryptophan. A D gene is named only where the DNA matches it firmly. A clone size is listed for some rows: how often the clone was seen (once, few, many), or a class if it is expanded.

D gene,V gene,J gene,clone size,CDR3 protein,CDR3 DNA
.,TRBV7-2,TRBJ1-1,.,CASTWGGRNTEAFF,TGTGCCAGCACCTGGGGGGGCAGAAACACTGAAGCTTTCTTT
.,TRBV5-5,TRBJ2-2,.,CASSFPAGGGELFF,TGTGCCAGCAGCTTCCCGGCCGGAGGAGGGGAGCTGTTTTTT
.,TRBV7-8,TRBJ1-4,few,CASSSSSAGEKLFF,TGTGCCAGCAGCTCCTCCTCTGCGGGTGAAAAACTGTTTTTT
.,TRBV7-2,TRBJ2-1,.,CASSRPTGVTYNEQFF,TGTGCCAGCAGCCGCCCCACGGGGGTTACATACAATGAGCAGTTCTTC
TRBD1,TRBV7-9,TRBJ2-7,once,CASSPGQGVVYEQYF,TGTGCCAGCAGCCCCGGACAGGGGGTCGTATACGAGCAGTACTTC
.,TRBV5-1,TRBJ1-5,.,CASSLYPGDSNQPQHF,TGCGCCAGCAGCTTGTATCCGGGGGATAGCAATCAGCCCCAGCATTTT
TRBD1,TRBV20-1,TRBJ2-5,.,CSASRGQGYGETQYF,TGCAGTGCTAGTAGGGGACAGGGATATGGGGAGACCCAGTACTTC
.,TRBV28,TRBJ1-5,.,CASSFSNQPQHF,TGTGCCAGCAGCTTCAGCAATCAGCCCCAGCATTTT
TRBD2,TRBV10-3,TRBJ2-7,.,CAISSPPGGRSYEQYF,TGTGCCATCAGCTCCCCCCCGGGGGGGCGTTCCTACGAGCAGTACTTC
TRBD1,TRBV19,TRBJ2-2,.,CASSTGQGAGELFF,TGTGCCAGTAGTACGGGACAGGGGGCCGGGGAGCTGTTTTTT
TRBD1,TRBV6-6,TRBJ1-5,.,CASRPSDRGSYQPQHF,TGTGCCAGCAGGCCATCGGACAGGGGGTCATATCAGCCCCAGCATTTT
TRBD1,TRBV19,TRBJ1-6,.,CATQQGAGSPLHF,TGTGCCACCCAACAGGGGGCGGGTTCACCCCTCCACTTT
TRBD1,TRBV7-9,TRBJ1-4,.,CASSLVGQGEEKLFF,TGTGCCAGCAGCTTAGTCGGACAGGGTGAAGAAAAACTGTTTTTT
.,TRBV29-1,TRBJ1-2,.,CSSRESNYGYTF,TGCAGCTCCAGGGAATCTAACTATGGCTACACCTTC
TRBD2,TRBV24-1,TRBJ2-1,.,CATSDPMRGASYNEQFF,TGTGCCACCAGTGACCCTATGCGGGGGGCCTCCTACAATGAGCAGTTCTTC
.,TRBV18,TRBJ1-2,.,CASSPRQRSNYGYTF,TGTGCCAGCTCACCCCGACAGCGATCTAACTATGGCTACACCTTC
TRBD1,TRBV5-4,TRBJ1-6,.,CASSSARTGDSPLHF,TGTGCCAGCAGCTCGGCACGGACAGGGGATTCACCCCTCCACTTT